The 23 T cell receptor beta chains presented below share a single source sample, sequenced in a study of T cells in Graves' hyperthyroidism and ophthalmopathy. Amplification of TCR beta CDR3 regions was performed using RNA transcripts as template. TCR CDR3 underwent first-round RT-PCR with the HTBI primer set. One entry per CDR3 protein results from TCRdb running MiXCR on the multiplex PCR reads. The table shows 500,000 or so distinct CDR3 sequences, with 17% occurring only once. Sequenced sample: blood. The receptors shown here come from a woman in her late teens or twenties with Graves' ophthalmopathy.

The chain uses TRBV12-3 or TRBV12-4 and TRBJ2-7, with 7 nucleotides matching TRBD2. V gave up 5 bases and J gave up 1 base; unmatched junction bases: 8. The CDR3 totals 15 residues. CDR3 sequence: CASSRARGESYEQYF. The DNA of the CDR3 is TGTGCCAGCAGTAGGGCACGGGGGGAGTCCTACGAGCAGTACTTC.

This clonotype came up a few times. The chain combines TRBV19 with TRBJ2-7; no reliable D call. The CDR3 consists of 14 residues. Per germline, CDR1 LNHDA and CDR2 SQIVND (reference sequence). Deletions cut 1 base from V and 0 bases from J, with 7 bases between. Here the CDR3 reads CASSIGLNSYEQYF. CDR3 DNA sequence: TGTGCCAGTAGTATAGGGCTGAACTCCTACGAGCAGTACTTC.

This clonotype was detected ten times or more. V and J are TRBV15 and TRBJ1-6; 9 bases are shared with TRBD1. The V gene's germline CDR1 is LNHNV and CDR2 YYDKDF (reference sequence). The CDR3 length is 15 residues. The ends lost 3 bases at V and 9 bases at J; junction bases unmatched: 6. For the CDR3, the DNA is TGTGCCACCAGCAGGGGACAGGGTGAGACTTCACCCCTCCACTTT. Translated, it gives CATSRGQGETSPLHF.

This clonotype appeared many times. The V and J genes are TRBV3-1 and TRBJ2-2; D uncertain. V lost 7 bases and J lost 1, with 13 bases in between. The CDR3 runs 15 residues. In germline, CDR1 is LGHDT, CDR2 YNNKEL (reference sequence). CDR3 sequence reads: CASTRATMNTGELFF. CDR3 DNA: TGTGCCAGCACCCGTGCCACCATGAACACCGGGGAGCTGTTTTTT.

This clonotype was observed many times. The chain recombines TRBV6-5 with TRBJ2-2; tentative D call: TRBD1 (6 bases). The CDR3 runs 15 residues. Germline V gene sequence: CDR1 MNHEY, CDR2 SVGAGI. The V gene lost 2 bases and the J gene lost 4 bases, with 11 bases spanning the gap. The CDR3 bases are TGTGCCAGCAGTTACCAGGGGCGGTCCACCGGGGAGCTGTTTTTT. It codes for CASSYQGRSTGELFF.

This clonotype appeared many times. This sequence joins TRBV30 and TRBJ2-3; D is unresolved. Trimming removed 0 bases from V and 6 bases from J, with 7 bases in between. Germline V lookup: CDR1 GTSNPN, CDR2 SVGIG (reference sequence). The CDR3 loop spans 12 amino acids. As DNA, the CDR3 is TGTGCCTGGAGTGTTGGATCTGATACGCAGTATTTT. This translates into CAWSVGSDTQYF.

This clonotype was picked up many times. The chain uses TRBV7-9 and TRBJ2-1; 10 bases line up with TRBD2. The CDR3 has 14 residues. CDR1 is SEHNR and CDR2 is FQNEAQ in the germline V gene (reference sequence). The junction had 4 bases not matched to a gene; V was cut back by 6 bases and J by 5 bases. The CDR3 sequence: CASSTSGDNNEQFF. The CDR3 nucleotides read TGTGCCAGCAGTACTAGCGGGGACAACAATGAGCAGTTCTTC.

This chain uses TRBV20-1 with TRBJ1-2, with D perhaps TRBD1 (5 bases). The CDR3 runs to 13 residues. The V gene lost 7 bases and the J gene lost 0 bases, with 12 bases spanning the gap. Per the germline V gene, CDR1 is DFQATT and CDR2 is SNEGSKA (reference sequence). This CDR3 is CSVGTAANYGYTF. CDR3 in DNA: TGCAGTGTCGGGACGGCGGCTAACTATGGCTACACCTTC.

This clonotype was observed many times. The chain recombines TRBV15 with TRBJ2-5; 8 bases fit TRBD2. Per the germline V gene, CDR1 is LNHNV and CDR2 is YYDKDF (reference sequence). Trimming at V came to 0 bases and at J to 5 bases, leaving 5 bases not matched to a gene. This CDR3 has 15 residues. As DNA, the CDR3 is TGTGCCACCAGCAGAGATGCGGGAGGAAGGGAGACCCAGTACTTC. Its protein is CATSRDAGGRETQYF. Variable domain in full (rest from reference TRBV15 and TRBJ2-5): DAMVIQNPRYQVTQFGKPVTLSCSQTLNHNVMYWYQQKSSQAPKLLFHYYDKDFNNEADTPDNFQSRRPNTSFCFLDIRSPGLGDTAMYLCATSRDAGGRETQYFGPGTRLLVL.

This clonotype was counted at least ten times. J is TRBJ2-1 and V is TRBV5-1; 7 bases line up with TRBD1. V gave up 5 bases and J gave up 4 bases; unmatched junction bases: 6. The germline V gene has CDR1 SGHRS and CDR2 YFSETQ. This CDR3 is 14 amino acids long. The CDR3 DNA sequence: TGCGCCAGCAGTTATTGGACAGGATACAATGAGCAGTTCTTC. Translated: CASSYWTGYNEQFF.

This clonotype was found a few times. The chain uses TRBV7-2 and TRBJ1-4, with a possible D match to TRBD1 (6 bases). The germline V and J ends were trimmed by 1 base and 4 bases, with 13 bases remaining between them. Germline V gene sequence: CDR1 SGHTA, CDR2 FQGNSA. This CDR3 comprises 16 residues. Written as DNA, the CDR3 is TGTGCCAGCAGCTTAGACCCAGGGGACGGTAATGAAAAACTGTTTTTT. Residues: CASSLDPGDGNEKLFF.

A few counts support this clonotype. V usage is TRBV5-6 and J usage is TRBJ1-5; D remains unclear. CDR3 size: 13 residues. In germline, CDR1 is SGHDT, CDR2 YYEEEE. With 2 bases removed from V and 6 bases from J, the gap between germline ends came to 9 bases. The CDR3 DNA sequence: TGTGCCAGCAGCTTACGGTTTGGTCAGCCCCAGCATTTT. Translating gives CASSLRFGQPQHF.

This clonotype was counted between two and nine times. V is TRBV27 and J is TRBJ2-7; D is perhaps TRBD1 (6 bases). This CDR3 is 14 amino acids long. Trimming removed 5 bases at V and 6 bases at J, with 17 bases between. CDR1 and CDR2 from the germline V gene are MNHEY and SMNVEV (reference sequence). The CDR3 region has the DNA TGTGCCAGCAGTCAGAACAGGGTTGAGGGCGAGCAGTACTTC. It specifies CASSQNRVEGEQYF.

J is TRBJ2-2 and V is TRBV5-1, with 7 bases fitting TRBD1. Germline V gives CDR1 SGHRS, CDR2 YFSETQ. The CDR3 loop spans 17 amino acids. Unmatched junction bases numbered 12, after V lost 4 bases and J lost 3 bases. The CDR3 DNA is TGCGCCAGCAGCCGAACCGCGACAGGGTCGGACACCGGGGAGCTGTTTTTT. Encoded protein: CASSRTATGSDTGELFF.

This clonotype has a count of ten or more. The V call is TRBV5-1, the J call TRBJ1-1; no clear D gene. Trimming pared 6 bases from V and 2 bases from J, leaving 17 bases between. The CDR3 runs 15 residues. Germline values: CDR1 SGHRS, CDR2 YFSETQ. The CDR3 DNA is TGCGCCAGCACTGGAACTTTAGACGGAAACACTGAAGCTTTCTTT. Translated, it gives CASTGTLDGNTEAFF.

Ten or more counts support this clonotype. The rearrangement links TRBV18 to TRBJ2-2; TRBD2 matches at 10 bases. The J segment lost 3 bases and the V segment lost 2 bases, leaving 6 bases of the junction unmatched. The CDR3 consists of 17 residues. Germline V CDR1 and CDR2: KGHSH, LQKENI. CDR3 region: CASSPLLAGVHTGELFF. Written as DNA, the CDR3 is TGTGCCAGCTCACCATTGCTAGCGGGAGTTCACACCGGGGAGCTGTTTTTT. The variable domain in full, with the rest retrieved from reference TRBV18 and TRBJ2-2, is NAGVMQNPRHLVRRRGQEARLRCSPMKGHSHVYWYRQLPEEGLKFMVYLQKENIIDESGMPKERFSAEFPKEGPSILRIQQVVRGDSAAYFCASSPLLAGVHTGELFFGEGSRLTVL.

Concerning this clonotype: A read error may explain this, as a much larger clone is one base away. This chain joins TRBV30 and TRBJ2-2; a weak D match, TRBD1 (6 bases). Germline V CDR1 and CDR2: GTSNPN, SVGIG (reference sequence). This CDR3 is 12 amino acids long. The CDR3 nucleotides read TGTGCCTGGAGTTCAGGGGCCGCGGAGCTGCTTTTT. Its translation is CAWSSGAAELLF.

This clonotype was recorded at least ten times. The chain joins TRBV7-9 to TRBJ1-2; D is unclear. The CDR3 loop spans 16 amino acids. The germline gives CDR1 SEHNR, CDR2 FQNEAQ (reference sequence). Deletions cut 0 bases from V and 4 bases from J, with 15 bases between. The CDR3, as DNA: TGTGCCAGCAGCTTAGCGCTTAATTACCCTAGCTATGGCTACACCTTC. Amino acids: CASSLALNYPSYGYTF.

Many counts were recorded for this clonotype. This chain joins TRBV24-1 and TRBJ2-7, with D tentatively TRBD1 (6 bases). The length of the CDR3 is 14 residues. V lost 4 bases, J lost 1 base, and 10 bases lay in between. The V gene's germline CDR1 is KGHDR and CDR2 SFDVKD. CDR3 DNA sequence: TGTGCCACCAGTGACTCCGGACAGTCCTACGAGCAGTACTTC. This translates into CATSDSGQSYEQYF.

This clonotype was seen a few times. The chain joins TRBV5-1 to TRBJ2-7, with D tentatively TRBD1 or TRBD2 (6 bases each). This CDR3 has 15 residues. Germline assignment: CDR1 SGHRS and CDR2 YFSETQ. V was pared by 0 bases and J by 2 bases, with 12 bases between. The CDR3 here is CASSLATGATYEQYF. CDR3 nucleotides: TGCGCCAGCAGCTTGGCTACGGGGGCCACCTACGAGCAGTACTTC.

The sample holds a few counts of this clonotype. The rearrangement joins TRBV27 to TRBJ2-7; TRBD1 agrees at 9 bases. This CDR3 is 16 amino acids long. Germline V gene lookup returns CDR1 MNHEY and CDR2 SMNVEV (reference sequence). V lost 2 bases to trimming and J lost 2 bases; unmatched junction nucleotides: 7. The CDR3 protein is CASSLRGTGNPYEQYF. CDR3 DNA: TGTGCCAGCAGTTTACGGGGGACAGGGAACCCCTACGAGCAGTACTTC.

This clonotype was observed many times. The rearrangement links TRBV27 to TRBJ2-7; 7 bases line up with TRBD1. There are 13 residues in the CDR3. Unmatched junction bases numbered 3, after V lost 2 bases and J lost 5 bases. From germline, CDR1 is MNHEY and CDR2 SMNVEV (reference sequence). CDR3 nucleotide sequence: TGTGCCAGCAGTTTACAACAGGGGAACGAGCAGTACTTC. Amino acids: CASSLQQGNEQYF.

The CDR3 region has the DNA TGTGCCAGTAGTATAGATCACGGGAACCACAGGGACACCGGGGAGCTGTTTTTT. Protein product: CASSIDHGNHRDTGELFF. The J gene is TRBJ2-2, the V gene TRBV19; D possibly corresponds to TRBD1 (6 bases). The germline V gene encodes CDR1 LNHDA and CDR2 SQIVND (reference sequence). Trimming shortened V by 0 bases and J by 3 bases, and 17 bases separated the two germline ends. The CDR3 totals 18 residues.